These T cell receptor beta chains were read from a single sample in a study of beta chain features in type 1 diabetes. Generated by immunoSEQ multiplex PCR, the TCRdb table keeps only in-frame clones and is missing some. The table includes hundreds of thousands of clones, 15% to 19% detected once. Source material: naive CD4+ T cells from blood. The source of these receptors is a young man in good health. Each CDR3 is given with its conserved first and last residue. The D gene is left open where the match is weak. Clone size is not always given. Where it is, it says once, few, many or a class for expanded clones.

clone size,D gene,V gene,J gene,CDR3 protein,CDR3 DNA
-,-,TRBV19,TRBJ1-1,CASSTNTGIPEAFF,TGTGCCAGTAGTACCAACACAGGGATACCTGAAGCTTTCTTT
-,-,TRBV9,TRBJ2-5,CASSVGPYQETQYF,TGTGCCAGCAGCGTAGGCCCATACCAAGAGACCCAGTACTTC
-,-,TRBV28,TRBJ2-6,CASSTGTSGANVLTF,TGTGCCAGCAGCACAGGGACCTCTGGGGCCAACGTCCTGACTTTC
few,-,TRBV6-6,TRBJ2-2,CASSYSTYTGELFF,TGTGCCAGCAGTTACTCCACCTACACCGGGGAGCTGTTTTTT
few,-,TRBV13,TRBJ2-7,CASSSRRGAYEQYF,TGTGCCAGCAGCTCCAGACGGGGAGCCTACGAGCAGTACTTC
few,TRBD2,TRBV28,TRBJ2-7,CASKHRDYLSRYEQYF,TGTGCCAGCAAACACCGGGACTACCTTTCGAGGTACGAGCAGTACTTC
-,TRBD2,TRBV10-2,TRBJ2-1,CASSSRGSGGANEQFF,TGCGCCAGCAGCTCCCGCGGGAGCGGGGGGGCCAATGAGCAGTTCTTC
few,-,TRBV5-4,TRBJ2-5,CASTPGQQETQYF,TGTGCCAGCACCCCCGGACAGCAAGAGACCCAGTACTTC
-,-,TRBV9,TRBJ1-5,CASSMSWSNQPQHF,TGTGCCAGCAGCATGTCTTGGAGCAATCAGCCCCAGCATTTT
few,-,TRBV14,TRBJ2-7,CASSQDYFGTEQYF,TGTGCCAGCAGCCAAGATTATTTTGGGACCGAGCAGTACTTC
few,-,TRBV29-1,TRBJ1-5,CSPRIGNQPQHF,TGCAGCCCCCGAATTGGCAATCAGCCCCAGCATTTT
-,-,TRBV7-3,TRBJ2-7,CASSLSTEGYEQYF,TGTGCCAGCAGCTTAAGTACCGAGGGATACGAGCAGTACTTC
few,TRBD1,TRBV29-1,TRBJ1-5,CSVGIGTGAQPQHF,TGCAGCGTTGGAATAGGGACAGGGGCTCAGCCCCAGCATTTT
-,-,TRBV25-1,TRBJ1-2,CASSEHAANYGYTF,TGTGCCAGCAGTGAACATGCAGCTAACTATGGCTACACCTTC
-,TRBD2,TRBV5-1,TRBJ2-3,CASSLVTSGEPSTDTQYF,TGCGCCAGCAGCTTGGTGACTAGCGGGGAGCCTAGCACAGATACGCAGTATTTT
few,-,TRBV5-1,TRBJ2-7,CASSITSYEQYF,TGCGCCAGCAGCATAACCTCCTACGAGCAGTACTTC
few,TRBD1,TRBV7-8,TRBJ2-1,CASSLTTGTGSNEQFF,TGTGCCAGCAGCTTGACGACCGGGACAGGGTCCAATGAGCAGTTCTTC
many,-,TRBV7-9,TRBJ2-1,CASSLGRDPINEQFF,TGTGCCAGCAGCTTAGGAAGGGACCCGATAAACGAGCAGTTCTTC
-,-,TRBV6-4,TRBJ1-1,CASRETIGGSEAFF,TGTGCCAGCAGAGAGACAATAGGAGGGTCTGAAGCTTTCTTT
-,-,TRBV30,TRBJ1-1,CAWSARKTPFF,TGTGCCTGGAGTGCCAGGAAGACGCCTTTCTTT
-,-,TRBV6-1,TRBJ2-5,CASSDGRETQYF,TGTGCCAGCAGTGACGGTCGAGAGACCCAGTACTTC
few,-,TRBV6-6,TRBJ1-1,CASSYSTENTEAFF,TGTGCCAGCAGTTACTCGACCGAGAACACTGAAGCTTTCTTT
many,-,TRBV10-3,TRBJ2-5,CAMSTGDQETQYF,TGTGCCATGTCGACAGGAGACCAAGAGACCCAGTACTTC
-,TRBD1,TRBV25-1,TRBJ2-5,CASSDGQGAKETQYF,TGTGCCAGCAGTGATGGACAGGGGGCAAAAGAGACCCAGTACTTC
-,-,TRBV4-1,TRBJ2-2,CASSQVLSGELFF,TGCGCCAGCAGCCAAGTCTTATCCGGGGAGCTGTTTTTT
-,-,TRBV9,TRBJ1-5,CASSLEGRSNQPQHF,TGTGCCAGCAGCCTGGAAGGCCGGAGCAATCAGCCCCAGCATTTT
-,-,TRBV6-6,TRBJ2-3,CASSSRRADTQYF,TGTGCCAGCAGTTCTCGGAGGGCAGATACGCAGTATTTT
few,-,TRBV18,TRBJ2-5,CASSPDIQETQYF,TGTGCCAGCTCACCGGACATCCAAGAGACCCAGTACTTC
few,-,TRBV6-5,TRBJ1-5,CASRNLKGPGQPQHF,TGTGCCAGCAGGAACCTTAAGGGGCCGGGGCAGCCCCAGCATTTT
-,-,TRBV27,TRBJ1-3,CASSLSDGHSGNTIYF,TGTGCCAGCAGTTTATCGGACGGACACTCTGGAAACACCATATATTTT
few,TRBD1,TRBV15,TRBJ2-3,CATSREDRGMATQYF,TGTGCCACCAGCAGAGAGGACAGGGGAATGGCTACGCAGTATTTT
-,TRBD1,TRBV7-9,TRBJ2-1,CASSPRQGLNEQFF,TGTGCCAGCAGCCCAAGACAGGGGTTGAATGAGCAGTTCTTC
few,-,TRBV4-1,TRBJ2-6,CASSQVTASFSGANVLTF,TGCGCCAGCAGCCAAGTTACCGCCAGCTTCTCTGGGGCCAACGTCCTGACTTTC
-,-,TRBV10-3,TRBJ1-1,CAISESRGTDTEAFF,TGTGCCATCAGTGAGTCAAGAGGGACGGACACTGAAGCTTTCTTT
-,-,TRBV2,TRBJ2-2,CASSETGTNTGELFF,TGTGCCAGCAGTGAAACAGGGACAAACACCGGGGAGCTGTTTTTT
few,TRBD2,TRBV5-4,TRBJ2-7,CASSRSSSGSYEQYF,TGTGCCAGCAGCCGATCCTCTAGCGGGAGCTACGAGCAGTACTTC
few,-,TRBV7-3,TRBJ2-7,CASSLNPGVSEQYF,TGTGCCAGCAGCTTAAATCCCGGCGTATCCGAGCAGTACTTC
-,TRBD2,TRBV5-1,TRBJ2-1,CASSLIAGGSDEQFF,TGCGCCAGCAGCTTGATCGCGGGAGGATCAGATGAACAGTTCTTC
-,-,TRBV11-3,TRBJ2-7,CASSLSFAIHEQYF,TGTGCCAGCAGCTTATCTTTTGCAATACACGAGCAGTACTTC
-,-,TRBV7-8,TRBJ1-4,CASSLAWGRVEKLFF,TGTGCCAGCAGCTTAGCATGGGGGCGGGTTGAAAAACTGTTTTTT
few,-,TRBV4-3,TRBJ2-1,CASSQIRDKGWDEQFF,TGCGCCAGCAGCCAAATCAGGGACAAAGGTTGGGATGAGCAGTTCTTC